This TCR beta chain is drawn from a study of siplizumab effects on memory and regulatory T cells. This table comes from immunoSEQ multiplex PCR, and its TCRdb copy is limited to in-frame clones, with some not included. The data hold 100,000 or so clones, with around 90% observed a single time. There are 14 residues in the CDR3. The germline V gene has CDR1 MNHNS and CDR2 SASEGT. The V end lost 7 bases, the J end lost 0 bases, and 12 bases lay between the germline ends. The V call is TRBV6-1, the J call TRBJ1-2; D perhaps matches TRBD1 (5 bases). This clonotype was obtained from a human donor in good health. Some clones in this sample may be carry-over from other donors' samples. Sequenced: CD4+ T cells sorted from blood. The CDR3 bases are TGTGCCAGCACCTTACAGGACGCTAACTATGGCTACACCTTC. Translation: CASTLQDANYGYTF.